The clone carrying this TCR beta chain was picked up one time. The antigen is not known. Germline V gene data show CDR1 as SGHRS and CDR2 as YFSETQ. V dropped 0 bases and J dropped 0 bases, with 9 bases sitting between them. This CDR3 is built from 15 residues. The data stem from a study of OX40 agonist ivuxolimab in advanced cancers. Whole-study context: A diagnosis of hepatocellular carcinoma, melanoma, renal cell or head and neck cancer was present in dose-escalation patients. A mean age of about 59 years, range about 20 to 85, was recorded, and about 83% were male. Earlier treatment with anti-PD-1, anti-PD-L1 or anti-CTLA-4 was permitted, and about 40% had received some.

The table came from immunoSEQ multiplex PCR; TCRdb's copy has only in-frame clones and leaves some out. The data hold roughly 56,000 clones, with 80% to 85% observed a single time. Study-wide points: CD8+ T cells showed, on average, more clonal expansion than CD4+ cells.

Sequenced here: CD4+ or CD8+ T cells sorted from blood, sampled in a trial of the OX40 agonist ivuxolimab. The chain carries TRBV5-1 and TRBJ1-2; D gene uncertain. The receptor comes from an adult with an advanced solid tumor such as melanoma, head and neck, liver or kidney cancer. In DNA, the CDR3 is TGCGCCAGCAGCTTGGAAGGAGGTTCTAACTATGGCTACACCTTC. Protein sequence: CASSLEGGSNYGYTF.